This T cell receptor beta chain was obtained from a study of neoadjuvant anti-PD-1 for oral cavity cancer. Six replicates per PBMC sample, mostly from around 500 ng of genomic DNA. Sequencing was performed with immunoSEQ multiplex PCR; in TCRdb, only in-frame clones are kept and a portion is missing. The sample yields about 68,000 clones, about 85% seen once. As to time point: after neoadjuvant nivolumab, at surgical resection. Sequenced material: PBMCs, taken after nivolumab (anti-PD-1) treatment. The receptor was derived from a person between 35 and 79 years old with oral cavity squamous cell carcinoma.

CDR3 sequence reads: CASILPGSFLGYTF. The CDR3 nucleotides are TGTGCCAGCATTCTACCGGGATCCTTTCTGGGCTACACCTTC. This chain connects TRBV2 to TRBJ1-2; D uncertain. This CDR3 comprises 14 residues. V lost 7 bases to trimming and J lost 8 bases, with 20 bases between them. Germline values: CDR1 SNHLY, CDR2 FYNNEI.